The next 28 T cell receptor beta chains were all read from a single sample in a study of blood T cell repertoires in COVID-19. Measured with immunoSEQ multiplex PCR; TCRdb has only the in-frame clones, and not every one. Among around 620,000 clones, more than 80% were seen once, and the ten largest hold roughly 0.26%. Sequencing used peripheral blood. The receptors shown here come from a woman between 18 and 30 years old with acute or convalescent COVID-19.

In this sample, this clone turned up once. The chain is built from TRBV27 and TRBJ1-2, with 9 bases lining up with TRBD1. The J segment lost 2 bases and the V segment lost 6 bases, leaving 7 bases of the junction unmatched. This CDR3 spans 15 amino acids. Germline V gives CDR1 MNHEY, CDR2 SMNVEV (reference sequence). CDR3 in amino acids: CASRTQGAQNYGYTF. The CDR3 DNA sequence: TGTGCCAGCAGGACACAGGGGGCACAGAACTATGGCTACACCTTC.

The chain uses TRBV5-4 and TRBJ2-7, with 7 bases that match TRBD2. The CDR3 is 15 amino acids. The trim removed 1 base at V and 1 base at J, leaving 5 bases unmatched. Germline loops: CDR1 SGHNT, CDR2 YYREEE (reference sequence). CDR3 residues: CASSLPGGSSYEQYF. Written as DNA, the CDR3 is TGTGCCAGCAGCTTGCCGGGGGGATCATCCTACGAGCAGTACTTC.

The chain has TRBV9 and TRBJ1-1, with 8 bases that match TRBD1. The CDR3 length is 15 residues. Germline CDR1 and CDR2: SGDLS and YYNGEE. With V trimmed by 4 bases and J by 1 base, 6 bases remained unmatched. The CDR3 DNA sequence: TGTGCCAGCAGCACCGGACAGGGACCGAACACTGAAGCTTTCTTT. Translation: CASSTGQGPNTEAFF.

The CDR3 region is CASRAGPTRDEQFF. DNA for the CDR3: TGTGCCAGCCGGGCGGGACCCACTCGGGATGAGCAGTTCTTC. This chain uses TRBV6-4 with TRBJ2-1; D is possibly TRBD2 (6 bases). The V gene's germline CDR1 is MRHNA and CDR2 SNTAGT. The CDR3 is 14 residues long. V was shortened by 8 bases and J by 8 bases, with 19 bases between the two germline ends.

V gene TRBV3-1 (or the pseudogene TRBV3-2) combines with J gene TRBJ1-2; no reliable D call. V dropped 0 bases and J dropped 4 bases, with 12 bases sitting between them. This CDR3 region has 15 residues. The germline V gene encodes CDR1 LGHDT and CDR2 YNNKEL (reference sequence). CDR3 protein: CASSQEGGYRYGYTF. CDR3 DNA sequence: TGTGCCAGCAGCCAAGAAGGAGGGTACCGCTATGGCTACACCTTC.

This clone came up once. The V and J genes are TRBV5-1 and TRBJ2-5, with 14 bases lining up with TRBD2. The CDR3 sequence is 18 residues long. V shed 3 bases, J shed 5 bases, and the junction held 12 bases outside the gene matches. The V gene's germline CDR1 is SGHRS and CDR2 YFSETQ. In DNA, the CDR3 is TGCGCCAGCAGCTCCCCAAGACTAGCGGGGGGGCCATGGGAGACCCAGTACTTC. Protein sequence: CASSSPRLAGGPWETQYF.

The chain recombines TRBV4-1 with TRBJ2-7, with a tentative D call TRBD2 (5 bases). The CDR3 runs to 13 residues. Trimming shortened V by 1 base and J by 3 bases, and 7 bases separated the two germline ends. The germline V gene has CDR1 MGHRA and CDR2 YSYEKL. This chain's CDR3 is CASSQGRVYEQYF. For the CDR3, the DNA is TGCGCCAGCAGCCAAGGGCGGGTCTACGAGCAGTACTTC.

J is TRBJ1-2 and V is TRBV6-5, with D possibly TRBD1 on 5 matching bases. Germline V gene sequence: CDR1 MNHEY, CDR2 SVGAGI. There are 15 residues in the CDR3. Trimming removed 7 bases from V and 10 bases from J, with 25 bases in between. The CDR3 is CASKYATVGVWDYTF. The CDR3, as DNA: TGTGCCAGCAAGTATGCCACCGTAGGGGTCTGGGACTACACCTTC.

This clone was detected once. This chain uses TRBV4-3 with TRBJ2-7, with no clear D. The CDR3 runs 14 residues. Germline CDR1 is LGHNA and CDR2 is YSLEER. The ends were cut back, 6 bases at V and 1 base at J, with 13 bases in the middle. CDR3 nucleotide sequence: TGCGCCAGCAGTCTTACGGGTACGTCCTACGAGCAGTACTTC. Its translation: CASSLTGTSYEQYF.

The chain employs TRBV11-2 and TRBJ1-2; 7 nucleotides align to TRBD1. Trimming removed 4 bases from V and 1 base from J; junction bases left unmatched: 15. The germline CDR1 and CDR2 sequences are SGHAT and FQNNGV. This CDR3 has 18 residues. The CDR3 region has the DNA TGTGCCAGCAGCTATTGGAGCGAAGGGGGCTCATTTAACTATGGCTACACCTTC. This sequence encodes CASSYWSEGGSFNYGYTF.

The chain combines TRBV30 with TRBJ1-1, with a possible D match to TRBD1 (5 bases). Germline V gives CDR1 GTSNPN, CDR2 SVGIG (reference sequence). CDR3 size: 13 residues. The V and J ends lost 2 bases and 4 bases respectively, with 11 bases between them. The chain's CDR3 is CAWSTGLSTEAFF. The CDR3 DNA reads TGTGCCTGGAGTACGGGACTGAGCACTGAAGCTTTCTTT.

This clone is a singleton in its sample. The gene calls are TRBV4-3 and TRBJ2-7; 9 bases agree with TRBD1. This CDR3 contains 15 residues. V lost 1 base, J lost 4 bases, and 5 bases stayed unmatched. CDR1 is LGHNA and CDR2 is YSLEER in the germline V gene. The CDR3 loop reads CASSQGTGGEYEQYF. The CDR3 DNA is TGCGCCAGCAGCCAAGGAACAGGGGGCGAGTACGAGCAGTACTTC.

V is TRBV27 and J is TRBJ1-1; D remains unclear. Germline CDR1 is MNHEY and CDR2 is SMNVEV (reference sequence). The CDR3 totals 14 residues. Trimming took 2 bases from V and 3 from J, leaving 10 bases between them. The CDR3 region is CASSLRIGYTEAFF. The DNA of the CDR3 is TGTGCCAGCAGTTTAAGGATCGGGTACACTGAAGCTTTCTTT.

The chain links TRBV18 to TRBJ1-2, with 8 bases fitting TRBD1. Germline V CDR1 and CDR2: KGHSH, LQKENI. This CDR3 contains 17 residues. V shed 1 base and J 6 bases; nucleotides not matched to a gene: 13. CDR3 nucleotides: TGTGCCAGCTCACCACTTGGACAGGGAGGAATAGGGGATGGCTACACCTTC. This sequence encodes CASSPLGQGGIGDGYTF.

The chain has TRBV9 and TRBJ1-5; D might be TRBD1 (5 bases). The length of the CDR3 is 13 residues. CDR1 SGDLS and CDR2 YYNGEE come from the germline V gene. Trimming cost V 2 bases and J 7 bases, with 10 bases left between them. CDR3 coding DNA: TGTGCCAGCAGCGTGGGGGGTTGGCAGCCCCAGCATTTT. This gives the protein CASSVGGWQPQHF.

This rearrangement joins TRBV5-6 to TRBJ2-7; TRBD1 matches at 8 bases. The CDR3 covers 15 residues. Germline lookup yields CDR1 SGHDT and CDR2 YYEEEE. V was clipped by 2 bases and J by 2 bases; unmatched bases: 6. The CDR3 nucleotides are TGTGCCAGCAGCTTAATCGACAGGGGTCCCTACGAGCAGTACTTC. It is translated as CASSLIDRGPYEQYF.

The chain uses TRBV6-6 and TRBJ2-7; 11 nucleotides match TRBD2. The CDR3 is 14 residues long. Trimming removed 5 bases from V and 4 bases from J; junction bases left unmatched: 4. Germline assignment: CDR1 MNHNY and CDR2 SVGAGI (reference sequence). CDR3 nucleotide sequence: TGTGCCAGCAGTCCTAGCGGGGGGCCGTACGAGCAGTACTTC. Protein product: CASSPSGGPYEQYF.

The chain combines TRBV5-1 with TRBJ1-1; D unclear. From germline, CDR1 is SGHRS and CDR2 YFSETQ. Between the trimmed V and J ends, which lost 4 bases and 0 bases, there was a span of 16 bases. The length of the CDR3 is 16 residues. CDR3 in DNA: TGCGCCAGCAGCGAGAGGCAGACCCGAATGAACACTGAAGCTTTCTTT. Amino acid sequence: CASSERQTRMNTEAFF.

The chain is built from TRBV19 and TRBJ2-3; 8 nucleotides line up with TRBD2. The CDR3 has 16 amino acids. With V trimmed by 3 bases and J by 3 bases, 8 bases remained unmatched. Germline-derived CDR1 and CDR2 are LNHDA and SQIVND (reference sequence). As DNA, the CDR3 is TGTGCCAGTAGTATCGGGGGGGGCCATGGGACAGATACGCAGTATTTT. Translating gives CASSIGGGHGTDTQYF. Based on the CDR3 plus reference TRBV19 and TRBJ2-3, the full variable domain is DGGITQSPKYLFRKEGQNVTLSCEQNLNHDAMYWYRQDPGQGLRLIYYSQIVNDFQKGDIAEGYSVSREKKESFPLTVTSAQKNPTAFYLCASSIGGGHGTDTQYFGPGTRLTVL.

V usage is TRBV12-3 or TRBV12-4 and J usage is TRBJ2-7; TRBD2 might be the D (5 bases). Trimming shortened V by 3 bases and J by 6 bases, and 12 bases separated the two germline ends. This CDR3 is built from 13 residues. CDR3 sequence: CASSFLWGVEQYF. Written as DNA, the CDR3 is TGTGCCAGCAGTTTCCTCTGGGGAGTCGAGCAGTACTTC.

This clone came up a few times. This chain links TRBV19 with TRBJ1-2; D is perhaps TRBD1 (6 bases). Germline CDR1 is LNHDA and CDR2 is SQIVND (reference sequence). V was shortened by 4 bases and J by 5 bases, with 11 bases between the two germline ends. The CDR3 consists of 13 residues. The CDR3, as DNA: TGTGCCAGTAGTACCCGACAGGTTTATGGCTACACCTTC. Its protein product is CASSTRQVYGYTF.

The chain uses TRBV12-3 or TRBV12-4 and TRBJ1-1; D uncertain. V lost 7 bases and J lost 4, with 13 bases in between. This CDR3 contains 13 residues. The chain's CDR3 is CASTGPRGTEAFF. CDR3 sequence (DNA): TGTGCCAGCACCGGTCCCCGGGGCACTGAAGCTTTCTTT.

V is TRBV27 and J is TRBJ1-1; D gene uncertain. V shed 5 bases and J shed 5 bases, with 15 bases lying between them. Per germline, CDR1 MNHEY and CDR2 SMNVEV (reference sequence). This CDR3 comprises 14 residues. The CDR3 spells CASSPTGEWTEAFF. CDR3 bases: TGTGCCAGCAGTCCCACTGGGGAGTGGACTGAAGCTTTCTTT.

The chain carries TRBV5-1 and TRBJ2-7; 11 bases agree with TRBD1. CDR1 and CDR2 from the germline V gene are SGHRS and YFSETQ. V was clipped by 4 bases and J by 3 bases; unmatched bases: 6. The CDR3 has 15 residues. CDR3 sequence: CASSKGQGAFYEQYF. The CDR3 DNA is TGCGCCAGCAGCAAAGGACAGGGGGCCTTCTACGAGCAGTACTTC.

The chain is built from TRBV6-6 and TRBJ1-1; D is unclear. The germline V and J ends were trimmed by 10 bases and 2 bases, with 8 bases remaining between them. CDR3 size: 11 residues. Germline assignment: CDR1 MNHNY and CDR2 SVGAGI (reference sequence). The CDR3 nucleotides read TGTGCCACCTCTACTAACACTGAAGCTTTCTTT. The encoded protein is CATSTNTEAFF.

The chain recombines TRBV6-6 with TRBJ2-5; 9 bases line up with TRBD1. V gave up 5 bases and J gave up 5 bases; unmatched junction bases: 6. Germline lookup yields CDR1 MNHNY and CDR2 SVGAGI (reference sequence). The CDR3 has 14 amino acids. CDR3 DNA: TGTGCCAGCAGTCCACAGGGGGCCCAGGAGACCCAGTACTTC. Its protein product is CASSPQGAQETQYF.

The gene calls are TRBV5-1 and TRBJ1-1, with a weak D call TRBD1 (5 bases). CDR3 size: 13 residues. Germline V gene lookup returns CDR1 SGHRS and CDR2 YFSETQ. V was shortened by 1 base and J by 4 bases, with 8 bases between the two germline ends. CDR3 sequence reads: CASSLTGPTEAFF. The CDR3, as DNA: TGCGCCAGCAGCTTGACAGGACCCACTGAAGCTTTCTTT.

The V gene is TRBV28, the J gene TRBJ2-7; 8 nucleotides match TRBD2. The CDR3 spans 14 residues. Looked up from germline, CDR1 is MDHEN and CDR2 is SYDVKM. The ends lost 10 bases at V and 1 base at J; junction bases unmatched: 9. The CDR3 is CAIKRGGPSYEQYF. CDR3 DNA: TGTGCCATCAAACGGGGGGGGCCGTCCTACGAGCAGTACTTC.